The entry below describes one T cell receptor (beta chain). The antigen is unknown. This entry is derived from a study of cytomegalovirus exposure and HLA in healthy donors. Study background: The same platform used for the 666 first-cohort repertoires was also used for the roughly 130 validation repertoires, as a later analysis reported. Overall study findings and caveats: Specific recognition of CMV antigens was confirmed in vitro for a few chains (all CMV-associated).

There are 12 residues in the CDR3. V lost 2 bases, J lost 3 bases, and 5 bases lay in between. Per germline, CDR1 MDHEN and CDR2 SYDVKM. Data came from immunoSEQ multiplex PCR; TCRdb stores just in-frame clones and leaves some out. Here the sample spans about 250,000 clones, approximately 84% being singletons. The receptor comes from a young man in good health and CMV-seropositive. The chain employs TRBV28 and TRBJ2-7; D is unclear. Source material: PBMCs. CDR3 bases: TGTGCCAGCAGTTTAGAAGTCTACGAGCAGTACTTC. This encodes CASSLEVYEQYF.